This T cell receptor (beta chain) was recorded in a study of cytomegalovirus exposure and HLA in healthy donors. The study, taken as a whole, reports: The classifier reportedly diagnosed cytomegalovirus status with high sensitivity and specificity.

Notes on this clone: Its antigen is currently unknown.

CDR3 length: 14 residues. The germline gives CDR1 KGHSH, CDR2 LQKENI. Unmatched junction bases numbered 2, after V lost 6 bases and J lost 0 bases. The PCR ran on 60 Vbeta and 13 Jbeta primers. This table comes from immunoSEQ multiplex PCR, and its TCRdb copy is limited to in-frame clones, with some not included. The table includes 150,000 to 200,000 clones, about 88% detected once. The chain recombines TRBV18 with TRBJ1-5; TRBD1 matches 7 bases. This TCR came from a woman between 18 and 29 years old in good health and CMV-seronegative. The specimen was PBMCs. The CDR3 here is CASSQGVSNQPQHF. CDR3 bases: TGTGCCAGCTCCCAGGGGGTTAGCAATCAGCCCCAGCATTTT.